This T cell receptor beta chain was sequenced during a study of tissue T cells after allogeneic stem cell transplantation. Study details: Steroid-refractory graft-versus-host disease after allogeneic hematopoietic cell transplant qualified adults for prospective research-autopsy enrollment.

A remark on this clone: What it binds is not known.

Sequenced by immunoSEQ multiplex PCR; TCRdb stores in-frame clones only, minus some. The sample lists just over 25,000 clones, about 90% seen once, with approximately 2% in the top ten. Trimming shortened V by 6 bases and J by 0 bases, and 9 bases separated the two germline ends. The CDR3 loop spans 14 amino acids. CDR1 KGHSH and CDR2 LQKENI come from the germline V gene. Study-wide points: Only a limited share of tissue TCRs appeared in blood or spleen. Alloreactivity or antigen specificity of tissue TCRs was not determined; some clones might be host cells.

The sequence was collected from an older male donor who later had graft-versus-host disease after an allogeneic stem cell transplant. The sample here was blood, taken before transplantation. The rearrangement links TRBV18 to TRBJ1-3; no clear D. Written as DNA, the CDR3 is TGTGCCAGCTCCCAGGCGTTCTCTGGAAACACCATATATTTT. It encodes CASSQAFSGNTIYF. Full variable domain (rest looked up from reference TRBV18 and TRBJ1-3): NAGVMQNPRHLVRRRGQEARLRCSPMKGHSHVYWYRQLPEEGLKFMVYLQKENIIDESGMPKERFSAEFPKEGPSILRIQQVVRGDSAAYFCASSQAFSGNTIYFGEGSWLTVV.